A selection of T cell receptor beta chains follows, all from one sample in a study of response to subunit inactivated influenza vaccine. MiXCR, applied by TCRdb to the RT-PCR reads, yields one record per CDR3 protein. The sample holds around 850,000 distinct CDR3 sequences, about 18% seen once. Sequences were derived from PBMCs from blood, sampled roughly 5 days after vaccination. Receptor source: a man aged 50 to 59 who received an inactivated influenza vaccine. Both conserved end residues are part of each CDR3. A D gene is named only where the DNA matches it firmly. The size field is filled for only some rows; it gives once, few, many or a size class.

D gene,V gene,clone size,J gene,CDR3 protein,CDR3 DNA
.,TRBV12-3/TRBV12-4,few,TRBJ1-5,CASSTNAQGQPQHF,TGTGCCAGCAGTACCAACGCACAGGGTCAGCCCCAGCATTTT
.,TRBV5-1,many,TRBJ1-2,CASSPETEGRVYGYTF,TGCGCCAGCAGCCCCGAGACTGAGGGGCGGGTCTATGGCTACACCTTC
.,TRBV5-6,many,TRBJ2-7,CASSSGVGVLVEQYF,TGTGCCAGCAGCTCTGGTGTCGGGGTTCTCGTCGAGCAGTACTTC
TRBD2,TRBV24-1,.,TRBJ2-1,CATSATGLVYNEQFF,TGTGCCACCAGTGCCACGGGACTAGTTTACAATGAGCAGTTCTTC
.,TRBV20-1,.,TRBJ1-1,CSVYGGNTEAFF,TGCAGTGTTTACGGGGGGAACACTGAAGCTTTCTTT
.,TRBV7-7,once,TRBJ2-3,CASSEIRGDTQYF,TGTGCTAGCAGCGAGATCAGGGGCGATACGCAGTATTTT
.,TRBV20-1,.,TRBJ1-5,CSATRDGGNQPQHF,TGCAGTGCTACCCGCGACGGGGGCAATCAGCCCCAGCATTTT
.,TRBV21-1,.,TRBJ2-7,CASSKVRASSGRTGEQYF,TGTGCCAGCAGCAAAGTAAGGGCGTCGTCGGGACGGACTGGGGAGCAGTACTTC
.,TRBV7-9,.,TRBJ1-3,CASTGTGSGNTIYF,TGTGCCAGCACCGGGACTGGCTCTGGAAACACCATATATTTT
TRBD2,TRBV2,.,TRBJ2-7,CASSEETSGLTSYEQYF,TGTGCCAGCAGTGAAGAGACTAGCGGTTTAACCTCCTACGAGCAGTACTTC
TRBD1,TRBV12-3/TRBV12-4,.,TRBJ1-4,CASSGDRANEKLFF,TGTGCCAGCAGTGGGGACAGGGCTAATGAAAAACTGTTTTTT
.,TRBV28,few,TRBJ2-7,CASSLWGAEQYF,TGTGCCAGCAGTTTATGGGGGGCCGAGCAGTACTTC
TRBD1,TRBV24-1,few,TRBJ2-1,CATSRRDRGSYEQFF,TGTGCCACCAGTAGGAGGGACAGGGGTAGCTATGAGCAGTTCTTC
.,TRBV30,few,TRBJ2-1,CAWNPYDLYNEQFF,TGTGCCTGGAATCCATACGACTTATACAATGAGCAGTTCTTC
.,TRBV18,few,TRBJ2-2,CASSPRQATGELFF,TGTGCCAGCTCACCAAGGCAGGCCACCGGGGAGCTGTTTTTT
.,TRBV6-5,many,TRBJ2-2,CASSYTSTNTGELFF,TGTGCCAGCAGTTACACTAGCACGAACACCGGGGAGCTGTTTTTT
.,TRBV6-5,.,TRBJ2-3,CASSYMFSTGTDTQYF,TGTGCCAGCAGTTACATGTTTTCTACTGGCACAGATACGCAGTATTTT
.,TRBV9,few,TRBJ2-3,CASSVGGHPTSGDTQYF,TGTGCCAGCAGCGTAGGGGGACACCCAACGTCGGGAGATACGCAGTATTTT
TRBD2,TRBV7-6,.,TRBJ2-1,CASSFVSGLGEQFF,TGTGCCAGCAGCTTTGTTAGCGGGCTCGGTGAGCAGTTCTTC
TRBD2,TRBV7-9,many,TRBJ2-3,CASSPRSSGSADTQYF,TGTGCCAGCAGTCCTCGGTCTAGCGGGAGTGCAGATACGCAGTATTTT
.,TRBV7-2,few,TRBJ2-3,CASSLTGSGDTQYF,TGTGCCAGCAGCTTAACGGGGTCGGGGGATACGCAGTATTTT
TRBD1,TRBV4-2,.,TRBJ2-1,CASSQSTGGLSNEQFF,TGTGCCAGCAGCCAATCGACAGGGGGCTTATCCAATGAGCAGTTCTTC
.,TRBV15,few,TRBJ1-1,CATSRDYGATEAFF,TGTGCCACCAGCAGAGATTATGGGGCGACTGAAGCTTTCTTT
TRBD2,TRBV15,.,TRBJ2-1,CATSGRRTESAGGDNEQFF,TGTGCCACCAGCGGCCGAAGGACAGAGTCGGCGGGAGGCGATAATGAGCAGTTCTTC
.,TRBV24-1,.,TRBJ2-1,CATSDLQSNEQFF,TGTGCCACCAGTGATTTGCAATCCAATGAGCAGTTCTTC
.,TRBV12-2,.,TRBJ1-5,CASRPCREDFSQPQHF,TGTGCAAGTCGCCCCTGCAGGGAGGATTTTAGTCAGCCCCAGCATTTT
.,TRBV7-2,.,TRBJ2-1,CASSLAQGMINEQFF,TGTGCCAGCAGCTTAGCACAGGGAATGATCAATGAGCAGTTCTTC
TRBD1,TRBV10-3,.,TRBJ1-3,CAIGGQQGGNTIYF,TGTGCCATCGGGGGACAGCAGGGGGGAAACACCATATATTTT
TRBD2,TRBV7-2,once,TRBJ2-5,CASSLFLRGEETQYF,TGTGCCAGCAGCTTATTCTTGCGGGGGGAAGAGACCCAGTACTTC
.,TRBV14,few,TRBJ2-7,CASSKQTGYSREQYF,TGTGCCAGCAGCAAGCAAACCGGCTATTCTCGCGAGCAGTACTTC
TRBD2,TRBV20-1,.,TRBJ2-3,CSATPSSKRGGGADTQYF,TGCAGTGCTACCCCCTCCTCAAAGCGGGGGGGCGGCGCAGATACGCAGTATTTT
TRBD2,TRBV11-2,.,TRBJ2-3,CASSPWTSGKPLESTQYF,TGTGCCAGCAGCCCATGGACTAGCGGCAAACCCCTGGAGAGTACGCAGTATTTT
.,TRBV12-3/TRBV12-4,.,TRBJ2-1,CASSLASPNYNEQFF,TGTGCCAGCAGTTTGGCCAGTCCCAACTACAATGAGCAGTTCTTC
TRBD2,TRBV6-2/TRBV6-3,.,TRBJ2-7,CASRGGLAPYYEQYF,TGTGCCAGCAGAGGGGGACTAGCCCCCTACTACGAGCAGTACTTC
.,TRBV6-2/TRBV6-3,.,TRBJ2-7,CASRLDNYEQYF,TGTGCCAGCAGGCTAGATAACTACGAGCAGTACTTC
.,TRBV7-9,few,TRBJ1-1,CASSPPRGGTEAFF,TGTGCCAGCAGCCCCCCCCGGGGGGGCACTGAAGCTTTCTTT
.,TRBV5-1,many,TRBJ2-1,CASSPGVTPYNEQFF,TGCGCCAGCAGCCCGGGCGTGACGCCCTACAATGAGCAGTTCTTC
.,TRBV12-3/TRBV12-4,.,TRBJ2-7,CASSPGTVPYEQYF,TGTGCCAGCAGTCCCGGGACGGTGCCCTACGAGCAGTACTTC
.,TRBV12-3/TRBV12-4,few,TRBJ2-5,CASSLSRTQYF,TGTGCCAGCAGTTTAAGCCGGACCCAGTACTTC
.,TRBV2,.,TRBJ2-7,CASRPGSGAYEQYF,TGTGCCAGCAGGCCGGGCTCCGGGGCCTACGAGCAGTACTTC
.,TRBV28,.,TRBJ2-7,CASSYGDGAYEQYF,TGTGCCAGCAGTTACGGCGACGGAGCCTACGAGCAGTACTTC
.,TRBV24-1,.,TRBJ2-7,CATSDGTLFGEQYF,TGTGCCACCAGTGACGGGACCCTGTTCGGCGAGCAGTACTTC
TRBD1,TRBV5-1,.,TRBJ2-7,CASSSKGQGIEQYF,TGCGCCAGCAGCTCCAAGGGACAGGGGATCGAGCAGTACTTC
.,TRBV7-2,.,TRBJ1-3,CASSLDSGGGNTIYF,TGTGCCAGCAGCTTAGACTCTGGGGGAGGAAACACCATATATTTT
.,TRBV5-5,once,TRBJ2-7,CASSLVAGRAYEQYF,TGTGCCAGCAGCTTGGTGGCAGGTAGAGCCTACGAGCAGTACTTC
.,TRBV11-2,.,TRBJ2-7,CASSLAGEVNEQYF,TGTGCCAGCAGCCTAGCCGGGGAGGTCAACGAGCAGTACTTC
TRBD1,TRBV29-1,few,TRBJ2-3,CSVRAGGRDTQYF,TGCAGCGTTAGGGCAGGGGGCAGAGATACGCAGTATTTT
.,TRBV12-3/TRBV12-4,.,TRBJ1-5,CASAFTGHQPQHF,TGTGCCAGCGCTTTCACGGGACATCAGCCCCAGCATTTT
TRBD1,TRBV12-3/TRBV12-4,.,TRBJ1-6,CASSYRDRNSPLHF,TGTGCCAGCAGTTATCGGGACAGAAATTCACCCCTCCACTTT
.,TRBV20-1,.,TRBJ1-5,CSARETADQPQHF,TGCAGTGCTAGGGAGACAGCCGATCAGCCCCAGCATTTT
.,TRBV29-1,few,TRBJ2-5,CSVESSYSQETQYF,TGCAGCGTTGAATCAAGCTACTCCCAAGAGACCCAGTACTTC
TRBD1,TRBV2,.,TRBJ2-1,CASSGGQGARDEQFF,TGTGCCAGCAGTGGGGGACAGGGGGCGCGCGATGAGCAGTTCTTC
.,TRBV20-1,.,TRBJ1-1,CSATSGGGRFTEAFF,TGCAGTGCTACATCCGGGGGGGGACGTTTCACTGAAGCTTTCTTT
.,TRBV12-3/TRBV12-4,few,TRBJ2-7,CASSFGSFTYEQYF,TGTGCCAGCAGTTTTGGAAGTTTTACCTACGAGCAGTACTTC
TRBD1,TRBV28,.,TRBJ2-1,CASRETGNTYYNEQFF,TGTGCCAGCAGGGAGACAGGGAATACCTACTACAATGAGCAGTTCTTC
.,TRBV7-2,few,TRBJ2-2,CASTRQGGTGELFF,TGTGCCAGCACCCGACAGGGAGGGACCGGGGAGCTGTTTTTT
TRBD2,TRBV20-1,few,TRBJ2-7,CSAETASGFFEQYF,TGCAGTGCGGAGACGGCTAGCGGGTTTTTCGAGCAGTACTTC
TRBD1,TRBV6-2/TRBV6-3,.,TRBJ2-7,CASSWGQGVYEQYF,TGTGCCAGCAGCTGGGGACAGGGGGTTTACGAGCAGTACTTC